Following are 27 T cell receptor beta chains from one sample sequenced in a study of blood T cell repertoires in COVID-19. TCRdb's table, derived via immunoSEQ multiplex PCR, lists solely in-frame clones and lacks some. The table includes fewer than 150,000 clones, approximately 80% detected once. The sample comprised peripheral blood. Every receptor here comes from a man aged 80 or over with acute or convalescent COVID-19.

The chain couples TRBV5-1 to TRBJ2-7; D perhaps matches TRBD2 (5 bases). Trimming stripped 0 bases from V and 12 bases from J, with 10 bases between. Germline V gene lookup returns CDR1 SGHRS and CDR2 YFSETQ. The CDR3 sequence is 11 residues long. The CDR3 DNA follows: TGCGCCAGCAGCTTGGACGGGGTCGTGTACTTC. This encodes CASSLDGVVYF.

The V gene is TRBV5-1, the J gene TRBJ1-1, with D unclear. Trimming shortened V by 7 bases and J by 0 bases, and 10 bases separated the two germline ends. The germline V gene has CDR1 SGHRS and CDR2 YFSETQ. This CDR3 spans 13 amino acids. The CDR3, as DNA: TGCGCCAGCCAAAACAACATGAACACTGAAGCTTTCTTT. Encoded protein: CASQNNMNTEAFF.

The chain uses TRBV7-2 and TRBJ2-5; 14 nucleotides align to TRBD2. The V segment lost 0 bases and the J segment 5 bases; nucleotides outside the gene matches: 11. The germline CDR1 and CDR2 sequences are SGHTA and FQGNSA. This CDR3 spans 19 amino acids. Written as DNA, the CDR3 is TGTGCCAGCAGCTTAGCCCGGACGACTAGCGGGGGGGCCTTGGAGACCCAGTACTTC. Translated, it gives CASSLARTTSGGALETQYF.

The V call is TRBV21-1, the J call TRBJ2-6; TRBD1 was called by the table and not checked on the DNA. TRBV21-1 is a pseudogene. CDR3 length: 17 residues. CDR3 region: CASEGDRFPSGANVLTF. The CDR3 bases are TGTGCCTCCGAGGGAGACAGGTTCCCCTCTGGGGCCAACGTCCTGACTTTC.

The CDR3 sequence is CASSAGTVGNQPQHF. The CDR3, as DNA: TGTGCCAGCAGCGCAGGGACAGTTGGCAATCAGCCCCAGCATTTT. The chain joins TRBV11-2 to TRBJ1-5, with TRBD1 identical over 7 bases. CDR3 length equals 15 residues. V lost 5 bases and J lost 2; bases outside the gene matches: 6. In germline, CDR1 is SGHAT, CDR2 FQNNGV.

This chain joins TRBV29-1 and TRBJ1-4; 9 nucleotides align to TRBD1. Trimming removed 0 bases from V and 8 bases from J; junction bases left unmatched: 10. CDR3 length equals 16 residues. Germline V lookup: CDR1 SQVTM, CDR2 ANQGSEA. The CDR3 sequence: CSVEEISGTGYEKLFF. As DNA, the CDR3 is TGCAGCGTTGAAGAAATTAGCGGGACAGGGTACGAAAAACTGTTTTTT. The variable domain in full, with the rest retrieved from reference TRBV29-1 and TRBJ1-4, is SAVISQKPSRDICQRGTSLTIQCQVDSQVTMMFWYRQQPGQSLTLIATANQGSEATYESGFVIDKFPISRPNLTFSTLTVSNMSPEDSSIYLCSVEEISGTGYEKLFFGSGTQLSVL.

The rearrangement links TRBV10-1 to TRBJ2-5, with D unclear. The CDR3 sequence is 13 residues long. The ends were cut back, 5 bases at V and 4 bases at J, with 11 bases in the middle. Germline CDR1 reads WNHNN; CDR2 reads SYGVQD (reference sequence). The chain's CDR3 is CASSPSLPETQYF. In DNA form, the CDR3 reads TGCGCCAGCAGTCCCTCTCTCCCAGAGACCCAGTACTTC.

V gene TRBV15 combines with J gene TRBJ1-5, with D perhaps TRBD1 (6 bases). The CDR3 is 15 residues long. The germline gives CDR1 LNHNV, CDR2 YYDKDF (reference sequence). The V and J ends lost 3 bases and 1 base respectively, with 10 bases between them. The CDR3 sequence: CATSRGTQSNQPQHF. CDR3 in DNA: TGTGCCACCAGCAGGGGGACACAAAGCAATCAGCCCCAGCATTTT.

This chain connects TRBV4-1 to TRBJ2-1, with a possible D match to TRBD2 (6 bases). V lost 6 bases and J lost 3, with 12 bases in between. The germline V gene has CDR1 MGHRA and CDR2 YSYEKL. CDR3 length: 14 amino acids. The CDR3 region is CASREGRYYNEQFF. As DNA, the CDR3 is TGCGCCAGCAGGGAGGGGCGTTACTACAATGAGCAGTTCTTC.

The CDR3 protein is CSVDIGTGDEQYF. CDR3 nucleotide sequence: TGCAGCGTCGATATCGGGACAGGAGACGAGCAGTACTTC. This rearrangement joins TRBV29-1 to TRBJ2-7; 8 bases are shared with TRBD1. V trimming: 6 bases; J trimming: 5 bases; junction bases outside the gene matches: 9. In germline, CDR1 is SQVTM, CDR2 ANQGSEA. This CDR3 spans 13 amino acids.

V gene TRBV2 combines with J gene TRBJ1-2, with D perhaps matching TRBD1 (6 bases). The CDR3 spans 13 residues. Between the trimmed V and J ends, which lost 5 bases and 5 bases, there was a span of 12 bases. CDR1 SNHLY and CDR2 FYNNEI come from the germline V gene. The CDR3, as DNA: TGTGCCAGCAGTCCTGACAGGACATATGGCTACACCTTC. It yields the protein CASSPDRTYGYTF. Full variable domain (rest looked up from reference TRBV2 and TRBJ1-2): EPEVTQTPSHQVTQMGQEVILRCVPISNHLYFYWYRQILGQKVEFLVSFYNNEISEKSEIFDDQFSVERPDGSNFTLKIRSTKLEDSAMYFCASSPDRTYGYTFGSGTRLTVV.

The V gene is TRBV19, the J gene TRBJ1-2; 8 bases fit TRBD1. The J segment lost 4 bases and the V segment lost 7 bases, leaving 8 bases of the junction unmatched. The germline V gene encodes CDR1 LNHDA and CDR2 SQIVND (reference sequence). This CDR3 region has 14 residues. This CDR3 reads CASTIPGTGYGYTF. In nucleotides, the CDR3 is TGTGCCAGTACCATCCCCGGGACAGGCTATGGCTACACCTTC.

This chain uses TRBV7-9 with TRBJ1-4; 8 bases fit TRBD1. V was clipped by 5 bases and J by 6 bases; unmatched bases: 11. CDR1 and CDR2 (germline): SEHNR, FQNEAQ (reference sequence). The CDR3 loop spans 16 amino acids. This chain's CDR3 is CASSPSTGGYHEKLFF. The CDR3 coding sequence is TGTGCCAGCAGCCCATCCACAGGGGGTTACCATGAAAAACTGTTTTTT.

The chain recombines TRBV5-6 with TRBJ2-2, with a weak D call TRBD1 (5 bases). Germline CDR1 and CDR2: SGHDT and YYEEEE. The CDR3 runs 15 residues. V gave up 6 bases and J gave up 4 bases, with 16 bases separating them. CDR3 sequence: CASTMDPTGTGELFF. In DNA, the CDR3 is TGTGCCAGCACCATGGACCCTACAGGCACCGGGGAGCTGTTTTTT.

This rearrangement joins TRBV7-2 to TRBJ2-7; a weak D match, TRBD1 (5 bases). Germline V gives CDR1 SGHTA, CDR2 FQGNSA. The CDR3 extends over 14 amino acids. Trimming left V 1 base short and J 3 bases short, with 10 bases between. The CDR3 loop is CASSLDPGHYEQYF. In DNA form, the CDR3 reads TGTGCCAGCAGCTTAGATCCAGGGCACTACGAGCAGTACTTC.

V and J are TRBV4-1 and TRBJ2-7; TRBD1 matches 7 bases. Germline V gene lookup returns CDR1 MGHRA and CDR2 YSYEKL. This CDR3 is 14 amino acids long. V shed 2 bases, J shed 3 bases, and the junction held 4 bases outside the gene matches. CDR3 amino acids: CASSQPRDSYEQYF. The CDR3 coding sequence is TGCGCCAGCAGCCAACCCCGGGACAGCTACGAGCAGTACTTC.

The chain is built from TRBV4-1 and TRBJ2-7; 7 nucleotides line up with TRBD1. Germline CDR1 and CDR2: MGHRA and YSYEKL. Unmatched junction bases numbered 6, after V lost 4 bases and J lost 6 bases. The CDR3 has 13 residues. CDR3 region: CASSPRQGSEQYF. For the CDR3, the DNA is TGCGCCAGCAGCCCACGACAGGGTTCCGAGCAGTACTTC.

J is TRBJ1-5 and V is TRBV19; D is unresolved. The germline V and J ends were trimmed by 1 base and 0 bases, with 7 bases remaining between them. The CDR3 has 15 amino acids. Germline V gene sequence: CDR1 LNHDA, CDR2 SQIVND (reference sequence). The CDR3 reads CASSIGGISNQPQHF. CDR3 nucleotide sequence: TGTGCCAGTAGTATAGGCGGAATTAGCAATCAGCCCCAGCATTTT.

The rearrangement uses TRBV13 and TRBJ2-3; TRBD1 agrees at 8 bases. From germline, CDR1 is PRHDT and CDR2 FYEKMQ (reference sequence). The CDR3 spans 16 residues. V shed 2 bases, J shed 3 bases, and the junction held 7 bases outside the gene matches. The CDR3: CASSLRGTGRTDTQYF. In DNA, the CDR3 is TGTGCCAGCAGCTTAAGGGGGACAGGAAGGACAGATACGCAGTATTTT.

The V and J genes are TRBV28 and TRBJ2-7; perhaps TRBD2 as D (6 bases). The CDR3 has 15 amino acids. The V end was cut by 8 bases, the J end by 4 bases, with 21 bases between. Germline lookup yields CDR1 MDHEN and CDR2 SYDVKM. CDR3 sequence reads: CASGGSAARLYEQYF. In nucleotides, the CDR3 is TGTGCCAGCGGGGGGTCGGCTGCCCGTCTATACGAGCAGTACTTC.

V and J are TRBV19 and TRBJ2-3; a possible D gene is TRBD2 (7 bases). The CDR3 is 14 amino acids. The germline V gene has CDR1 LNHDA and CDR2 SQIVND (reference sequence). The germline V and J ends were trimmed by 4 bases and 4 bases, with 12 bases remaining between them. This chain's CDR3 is CASSTWGGPDTQYF. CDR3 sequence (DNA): TGTGCCAGTAGTACATGGGGGGGCCCAGATACGCAGTATTTT.

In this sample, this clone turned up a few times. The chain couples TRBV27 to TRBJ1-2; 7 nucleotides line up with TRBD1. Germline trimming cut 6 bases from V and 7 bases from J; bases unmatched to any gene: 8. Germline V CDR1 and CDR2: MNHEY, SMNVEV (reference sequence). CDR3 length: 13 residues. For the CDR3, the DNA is TGTGCCAGCAGCCCTTCGACAGGGTTTGGCTACACCTTC. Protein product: CASSPSTGFGYTF.

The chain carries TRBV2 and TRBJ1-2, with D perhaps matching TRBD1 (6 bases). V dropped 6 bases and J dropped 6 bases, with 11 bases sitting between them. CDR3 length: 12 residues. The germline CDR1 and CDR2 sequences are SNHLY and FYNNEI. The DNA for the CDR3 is TGTGCCAGCAGGAACAGGGACAATGGCTACACCTTC. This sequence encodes CASRNRDNGYTF.

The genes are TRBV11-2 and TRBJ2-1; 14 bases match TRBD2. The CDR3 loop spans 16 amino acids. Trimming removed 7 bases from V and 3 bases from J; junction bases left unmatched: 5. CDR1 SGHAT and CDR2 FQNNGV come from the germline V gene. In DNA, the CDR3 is TGTGCCAGCACCTTGGGGACTAGCGGGGGCTACAATGAGCAGTTCTTC. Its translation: CASTLGTSGGYNEQFF. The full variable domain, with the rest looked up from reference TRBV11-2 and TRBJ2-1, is EAGVAQSPRYKIIEKRQSVAFWCNPISGHATLYWYQQILGQGPKLLIQFQNNGVVDDSQLPKDRFSAERLKGVDSTLKIQPAKLEDSAVYLCASTLGTSGGYNEQFFGPGTRLTVL.

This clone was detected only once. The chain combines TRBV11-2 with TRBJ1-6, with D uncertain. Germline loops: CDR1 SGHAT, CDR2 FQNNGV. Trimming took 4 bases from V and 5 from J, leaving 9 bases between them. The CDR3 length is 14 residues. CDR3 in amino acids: CASSSQDDNSPLHF. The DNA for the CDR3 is TGTGCCAGCAGCTCGCAGGATGATAATTCACCCCTCCACTTT.

The CDR3 DNA follows: TGTGCCAGCAGTGGGTATAGGGACAGCATGACCAATGAGCAGTTCTTC. Amino acid sequence: CASSGYRDSMTNEQFF. The chain joins TRBV2 to TRBJ2-1; 7 bases line up with TRBD1. The CDR3 extends over 16 amino acids. V lost 4 bases, J lost 6 bases, and 12 bases stayed unmatched. The germline V gene has CDR1 SNHLY and CDR2 FYNNEI.

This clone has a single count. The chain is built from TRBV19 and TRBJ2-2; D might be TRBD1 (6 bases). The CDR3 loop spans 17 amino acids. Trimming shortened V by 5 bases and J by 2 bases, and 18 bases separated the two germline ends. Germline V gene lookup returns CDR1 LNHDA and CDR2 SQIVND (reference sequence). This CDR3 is CASSSNIGTLNTGELFF. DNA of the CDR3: TGTGCCAGTAGTTCGAATATTGGGACACTAAACACCGGGGAGCTGTTTTTT.